The clone carrying this T cell receptor beta chain has a count of ten or more. Antigen: not known. This CDR3 is built from 13 residues. In germline, CDR1 is SGHRS, CDR2 YFSETQ. The V and J ends lost 3 bases and 5 bases respectively, with 12 bases between them. The sample comes from a study of CD8 T cells in ankylosing spondylitis. General study results and limits: Some motif variants were previously reported in reactive arthritis synovial fluid and blood. Disease-linked clones were reportedly significantly enriched in matched ankylosing spondylitis synovial fluid.

Quantitative 5'-RACE with molecular barcodes was used to make the TCR beta libraries. TCRdb re-derived calls from the 5' RACE reads in MiXCR, one entry per CDR3 protein. The profile shows approximately 200,000 distinct CDR3 sequences, approximately 13% of them singletons. The rearrangement joins TRBV5-1 to TRBJ2-7, with TRBD2 as a possible D gene (5 bases). The source material was blood, either unsorted or a sorted T cell fraction (not recorded which). This clonotype was obtained from a female donor with ankylosing spondylitis or in good health (not recorded which). The CDR3 loop is CASSSLGIDEQYF. Written as DNA, the CDR3 is TGCGCCAGCAGCTCTCTCGGGATCGACGAGCAGTACTTC.